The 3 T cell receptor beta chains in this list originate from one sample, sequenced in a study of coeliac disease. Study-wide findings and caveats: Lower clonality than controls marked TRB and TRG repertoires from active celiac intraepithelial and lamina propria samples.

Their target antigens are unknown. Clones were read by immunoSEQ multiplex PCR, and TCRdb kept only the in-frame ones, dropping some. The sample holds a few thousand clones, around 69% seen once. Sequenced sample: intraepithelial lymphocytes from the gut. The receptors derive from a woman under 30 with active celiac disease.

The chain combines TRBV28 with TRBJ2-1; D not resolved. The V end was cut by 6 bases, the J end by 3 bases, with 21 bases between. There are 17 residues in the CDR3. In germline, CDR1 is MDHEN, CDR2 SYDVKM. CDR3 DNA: TGTGCCAGCAGCTTAGGCGGTGGCCGGATCATCTACAATGAGCAGTTCTTC. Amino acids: CASSLGGGRIIYNEQFF.

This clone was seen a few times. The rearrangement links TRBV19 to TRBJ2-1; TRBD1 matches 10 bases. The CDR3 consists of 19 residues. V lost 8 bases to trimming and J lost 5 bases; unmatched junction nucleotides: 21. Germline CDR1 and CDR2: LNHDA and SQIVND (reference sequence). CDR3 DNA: TGTGCCAGTCGGAAATCCCGGGACAGGGGCTGGAGAGTCAACAATGAGCAGTTCTTC. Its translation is CASRKSRDRGWRVNNEQFF.

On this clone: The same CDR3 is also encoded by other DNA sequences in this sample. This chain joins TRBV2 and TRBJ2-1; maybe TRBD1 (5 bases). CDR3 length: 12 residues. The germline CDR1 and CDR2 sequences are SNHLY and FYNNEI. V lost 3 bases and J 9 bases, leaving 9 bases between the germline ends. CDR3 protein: CASSDRGGEQFF. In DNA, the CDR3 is TGTGCCAGCAGTGATAGGGGTGGTGAGCAGTTCTTC.